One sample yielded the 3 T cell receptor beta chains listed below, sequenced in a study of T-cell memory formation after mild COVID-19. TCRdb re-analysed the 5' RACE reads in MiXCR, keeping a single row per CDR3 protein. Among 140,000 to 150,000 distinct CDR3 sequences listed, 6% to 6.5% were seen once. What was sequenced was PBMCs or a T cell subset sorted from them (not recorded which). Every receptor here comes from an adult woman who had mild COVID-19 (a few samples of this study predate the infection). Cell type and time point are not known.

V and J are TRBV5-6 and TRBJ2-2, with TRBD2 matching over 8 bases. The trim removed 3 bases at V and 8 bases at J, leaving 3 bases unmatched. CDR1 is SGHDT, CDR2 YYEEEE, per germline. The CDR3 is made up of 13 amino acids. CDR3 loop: CASSSTSAGELFF. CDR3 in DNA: TGTGCCAGCAGCTCGACTAGCGCGGGGGAGCTGTTTTTT. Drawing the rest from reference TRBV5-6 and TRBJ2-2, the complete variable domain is DAGVTQSPTHLIKTRGQQVTLRCSPKSGHDTVSWYQQALGQGPQFIFQYYEEEERQRGNFPDRFSGHQFPNYSSELNVNALLLGDSALYLCASSSTSAGELFFGEGSRLTVL.

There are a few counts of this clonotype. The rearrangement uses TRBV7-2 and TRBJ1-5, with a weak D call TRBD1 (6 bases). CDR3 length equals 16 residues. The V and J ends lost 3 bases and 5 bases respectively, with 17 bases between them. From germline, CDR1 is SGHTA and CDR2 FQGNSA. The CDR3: CASSLGAAITHQPQHF. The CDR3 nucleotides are TGTGCCAGCAGCTTGGGGGCAGCGATAACCCATCAGCCCCAGCATTTT.

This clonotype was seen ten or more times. The CDR3 sequence is CSDSLQGYNEQFF. DNA for the CDR3: TGCAGCGACTCCCTCCAGGGTTACAATGAGCAGTTCTTC. This sequence joins TRBV29-1 and TRBJ2-1; tentatively, D is TRBD1 (5 bases). The V end lost 7 bases, the J end lost 4 bases, and 14 bases lay between the germline ends. Per germline, CDR1 SQVTM and CDR2 ANQGSEA. The CDR3 sequence is 13 residues long.